This passage covers 23 T cell receptor beta chains from one sample sequenced in a study of CD8 T cells in Susac syndrome (dated by TCRdb to between 2018 and 2021). The library was prepared using the immunoSEQ multiplex PCR assay. RNA was extracted using the RNeasy kit, and roughly 0.5 to 1 ug of the RNA was reverse transcribed with random hexamers. Through fastp at Q25 and MiXCR, TCRdb rebuilt clones from the public reads, retaining in-frame beta chains. Each entry merges the rows of one CDR3 protein and shows their most common DNA and genes. Recorded for this sample are approximately 120,000 distinct CDR3 sequences; roughly 89% of them occurred a single time. Around 0.22% of the sample rests with the top ten. The sample taken for sequencing was CD8+ T cells from PBMCs. The receptor set was obtained from a human donor with multiple sclerosis.

This sequence joins TRBV5-4 and TRBJ2-7, with D possibly being TRBD1 (6 bases). CDR3 length: 14 amino acids. Germline assignment: CDR1 SGHNT and CDR2 YYREEE (reference sequence). Trimming removed 4 bases at V and 5 bases at J, with 16 bases between. This chain's CDR3 is CASSPGTLGNEQYF. In nucleotides, the CDR3 is TGTGCCAGCAGCCCCGGGACACTCGGCAACGAGCAGTACTTC.

The DNA of the CDR3 is TGTGCCAGCAGTGAGCTTTTAGAGACCCAGTACTTC. Its translation: CASSELLETQYF. This chain connects TRBV2 to TRBJ2-5; D unresolved. This CDR3 is 12 amino acids long. CDR1 and CDR2 from the germline V gene are SNHLY and FYNNEI. V lost 3 bases to trimming and J lost 4 bases, with 6 bases between them.

V is TRBV4-1 and J is TRBJ2-7; D gene ambiguous. The germline V gene has CDR1 MGHRA and CDR2 YSYEKL. Deletions cut 7 bases from V and 3 bases from J, with 19 bases between. CDR3 length: 15 residues. The CDR3 DNA reads as TGCGCCAGCACCCCCACCGCTCGCGGCGGCTACGAGCAGTACTTC. Translated, it gives CASTPTARGGYEQYF.

This chain links TRBV20-1 with TRBJ2-4; 7 nucleotides match TRBD1. This CDR3 has 19 amino acids. With V trimmed by 5 bases and J by 8 bases, 27 bases remained unmatched. CDR1 and CDR2 (germline): DFQATT, SNEGSKA (reference sequence). CDR3 sequence reads: CSADPYNDRQGEDGDIQYF. The CDR3 DNA sequence: TGCAGTGCTGACCCGTATAATGATCGACAGGGAGAAGATGGGGACATTCAGTACTTC.

The chain couples TRBV7-8 to TRBJ1-5; possibly TRBD1 for D (5 bases). This CDR3 is built from 14 residues. CDR1 and CDR2 from the germline V gene are SGHVS and FQNEAQ. V was trimmed by 5 bases and J by 10 bases, leaving 18 bases between them. CDR3 amino acids: CASSPSQGLNPQHF. For the CDR3, the DNA is TGTGCCAGCAGCCCAAGCCAGGGCCTAAATCCCCAGCATTTT.

The rearrangement links TRBV6-5 to TRBJ2-1; TRBD2 aligns across 10 bases. The length of the CDR3 is 16 residues. J lost 5 bases, V lost 2 bases, and 6 bases had no gene match. Germline V gene sequence: CDR1 MNHEY, CDR2 SVGAGI. As DNA, the CDR3 is TGTGCCAGCAGTTACGAGGTAGGACTAGCGGACAATGAGCAGTTCTTC. Its translation is CASSYEVGLADNEQFF.

The chain links TRBV6-5 to TRBJ1-3; D unresolved. V was clipped by 2 bases and J by 5 bases, with 7 bases between them. Germline V gene data show CDR1 as MNHEY and CDR2 as SVGAGI. This CDR3 region has 13 residues. The CDR3 loop reads CASSYGPRNTIYF. CDR3 DNA: TGTGCCAGCAGTTACGGTCCCAGAAACACCATATATTTT.

CDR3 coding DNA: TGTGCCAGCAGCCTCGGAGGAACAGGGGATGAAAAACTGTTTTTT. This gives the protein CASSLGGTGDEKLFF. This chain links TRBV13 with TRBJ1-4, with TRBD1 matching 7 bases. The CDR3 is 15 residues long. Germline V gene data show CDR1 as PRHDT and CDR2 as FYEKMQ (reference sequence). V lost 5 bases to trimming and J lost 6 bases; unmatched junction nucleotides: 9.

The gene calls are TRBV30 and TRBJ1-1, with unresolved D. The germline gives CDR1 GTSNPN, CDR2 SVGIG (reference sequence). V lost 8 bases to trimming and J lost 8 bases, with 18 bases between them. The CDR3 sequence is 12 residues long. CDR3 sequence (DNA): TGTGCCGGTCTCTCAGCCCTTGGGGAAGCTTTCTTT. This gives the protein CAGLSALGEAFF. Full variable domain (rest looked up from reference TRBV30 and TRBJ1-1): SQTIHQWPATLVQPVGSPLSLECTVEGTSNPNLYWYRQAAGRGLQLLFYSVGIGQISSEVPQNLSASRPQDRQFILSSKKLLLSDSGFYLCAGLSALGEAFFGQGTRLTVV.

This clonotype showed up just once. This chain links TRBV29-1 with TRBJ2-1, with 11 bases aligning to TRBD2. Germline CDR1 SQVTM, CDR2 ANQGSEA. The CDR3 length is 17 residues. V lost 6 bases to trimming and J lost 2 bases; unmatched junction nucleotides: 12. CDR3 bases: TGCAGCGTCGAGATAACTAGCGGGAGTGGTACCTACAATGAGCAGTTCTTC. Protein product: CSVEITSGSGTYNEQFF.

The J gene is TRBJ2-5, the V gene TRBV10-2; a weak D match, TRBD2 (6 bases). CDR1 and CDR2 (germline): WSHSY, SAAADI. V gave up 0 bases and J gave up 5 bases, with 10 bases separating them. This CDR3 region has 14 residues. The CDR3 here is CASSESGRIETQYF. As DNA, the CDR3 is TGCGCCAGCAGTGAGTCAGGGAGGATTGAGACCCAGTACTTC.

The V and J genes are TRBV27 and TRBJ2-7; D is unclear. Per germline, CDR1 MNHEY and CDR2 SMNVEV (reference sequence). This CDR3 has 12 residues. Trimming shortened V by 8 bases and J by 4 bases, and 12 bases separated the two germline ends. The CDR3 loop reads CASGVMGYEQYF. The CDR3 DNA reads TGTGCCAGCGGGGTAATGGGTTACGAGCAGTACTTC.

The V gene is TRBV19, the J gene TRBJ2-7; either TRBD1 or TRBD2 may supply D (6 bases each). Trimming shortened V by 6 bases and J by 5 bases, and 20 bases separated the two germline ends. CDR1 is LNHDA, CDR2 SQIVND, per germline (reference sequence). The CDR3 is 15 residues long. The CDR3 DNA reads TGTGCCAGTAGGCCGAGGTGGGGGGCTGGCCACGAGCAGTACTTC. Its translation: CASRPRWGAGHEQYF.

This clonotype was counted a single time. The rearrangement uses TRBV19 and TRBJ1-1; unclear D gene. The germline CDR1 and CDR2 sequences are LNHDA and SQIVND (reference sequence). This CDR3 comprises 15 residues. V lost 1 base, J lost 1 base, and 10 bases lay in between. This CDR3 reads CASSIAPAANTEAFF. CDR3 DNA: TGTGCCAGTAGTATAGCACCTGCCGCGAACACTGAAGCTTTCTTT.

V and J are TRBV12-3 or TRBV12-4 and TRBJ1-1; D is perhaps TRBD1 (5 bases). This CDR3 region has 12 residues. Trimming left V 2 bases short and J 11 bases short, with 12 bases between. CDR3 protein: CASSLWQGEAFF. The CDR3 coding sequence is TGTGCCAGCAGTTTATGGCAGGGCGAGGCTTTCTTT.

The J gene is TRBJ1-5, the V gene TRBV13; TRBD1 aligns across 7 bases. V dropped 4 bases and J dropped 3; count of bases not matched to a gene: 6. CDR3 length equals 15 residues. The germline gives CDR1 PRHDT, CDR2 FYEKMQ (reference sequence). CDR3 in amino acids: CASSSTGEPNQPQHF. In DNA form, the CDR3 reads TGTGCCAGCAGCTCCACAGGGGAACCCAATCAGCCCCAGCATTTT.

The rearrangement uses TRBV30 and TRBJ2-3, with D tentatively TRBD2 (5 bases). The V end lost 4 bases, the J end lost 0 bases, and 14 bases lay between the germline ends. The CDR3 is 15 amino acids. Germline CDR1 and CDR2: GTSNPN and SVGIG (reference sequence). CDR3 nucleotides: TGTGCCTGGAACACCGGCGGGTCAAGCACAGATACGCAGTATTTT. It specifies CAWNTGGSSTDTQYF.

The chain uses TRBV7-9 and TRBJ1-5; 7 bases fit TRBD1. Germline-derived CDR1 and CDR2 are SEHNR and FQNEAQ (reference sequence). CDR3 size: 15 residues. Trimming cost V 4 bases and J 2 bases; bases outside gene matches: 5. The CDR3 spells CASSSSDRGNQPQHF. The CDR3 bases are TGTGCCAGCAGCTCCAGTGACAGGGGCAATCAGCCCCAGCATTTT. The complete variable domain, with remaining parts taken from reference TRBV7-9 and TRBJ1-5, reads DTGVSQNPRHKITKRGQNVTFRCDPISEHNRLYWYRQTLGQGPEFLTYFQNEAQLEKSRLLSDRFSAERPKGSFSTLEIQRTEQGDSAMYLCASSSSDRGNQPQHFGDGTRLSIL.

The rearrangement links TRBV29-1 to TRBJ2-7; D not resolved. The germline CDR1 and CDR2 sequences are SQVTM and ANQGSEA. There are 13 residues in the CDR3. V was trimmed by 0 bases and J by 4 bases, leaving 10 bases between them. DNA of the CDR3: TGCAGCGTTGAAGAGATCTCAGGATACGAGCAGTACTTC. This encodes CSVEEISGYEQYF.

The V call is TRBV27, the J call TRBJ1-4; D not resolved. The length of the CDR3 is 13 residues. CDR1 is MNHEY, CDR2 SMNVEV, per germline (reference sequence). The V gene lost 6 bases and the J gene lost 5 bases, with 10 bases spanning the gap. CDR3 DNA: TGTGCCAGCAGCCAGGACGGCAATGAAAAACTGTTTTTT. As protein: CASSQDGNEKLFF.

The chain couples TRBV3-1 to TRBJ2-7; possibly TRBD2 for D (6 bases). CDR1 and CDR2 (germline): LGHDT, YNNKEL (reference sequence). Trimming left V 4 bases short and J 3 bases short, with 16 bases between. The CDR3 covers 15 residues. In DNA form, the CDR3 reads TGTGCCAGCAGCCCTTACTGGGACTCAAACTACGAGCAGTACTTC. Translation: CASSPYWDSNYEQYF.

The chain couples TRBV5-1 to TRBJ1-2, with TRBD1 matching 7 bases. The CDR3 extends over 15 amino acids. Germline V gives CDR1 SGHRS, CDR2 YFSETQ. V gave up 0 bases and J gave up 3 bases; unmatched junction bases: 5. The CDR3 region has the DNA TGCGCCAGCAGCTTGGAGGGGGCGGAATACTATGGCTACACCTTC. This encodes CASSLEGAEYYGYTF.

The chain links TRBV20-1 to TRBJ2-1; D unclear. CDR1 is DFQATT and CDR2 is SNEGSKA in the germline V gene (reference sequence). The CDR3 totals 15 residues. Trimming took 0 bases from V and 2 from J, leaving 11 bases between them. The CDR3 DNA follows: TGCAGTGCTAGAGAGAGGACCGCGACCTACAATGAGCAGTTCTTC. The encoded protein is CSARERTATYNEQFF.